This T cell receptor (beta chain) was captured by sequencing in a study of blood T cell repertoires in COVID-19 (TCRdb year 2020). For context, the study as a whole: Samples from collaborators originated in the United States, Italy and Spain and spanned both the acute and convalescent phases of COVID-19. The material from the prospective study consisted of cDNA or gDNA derived from T cells, B-cell-depleted T cells, or PBMCs. Deeply sampled blood TCRbeta repertoires from subjects exposed to, actively infected with, or recovered from COVID-19 were included in the dataset. The repertoires were made available in a free public database intended to serve as a resource for research on the immune response to SARS-CoV-2. The samples were drawn from the first 160 participants of the ongoing ImmuneRACE study and from roughly 1,300 subjects provided by 6 global collaborators. Sample metadata almost always included a de-identified subject ID, COVID-19 status, age in years and sex. Where available, HLA class I and class II types were obtained from metadata supplied by the sample provider rather than from assay-based typing. What the work shows at the level of the full study, not this receptor alone: The amount of clinical and demographic metadata varied by source and participant and was provided uncurated.

TCRbeta CDR3 regions were amplified from genomic DNA by means of the immunoSEQ Assay, a bias-controlled multiplex PCR. The source study handled its data this way. Within the assay, amplification of reference gene primers was used to estimate how many nucleated cells each sample contained. To quantify the absolute abundance of each unique TCRbeta CDR3 rearrangement, sequence reads were collapsed and filtered. For each sample, productive Simpson clonality was calculated as the square root of Simpson's diversity index across productive rearrangements. Sourced from immuneACCESS, this table was stored by TCRdb with only in-frame sequences that have V and J called. A share of the clones is absent; for the studies checked, an unresolved V gene accounts for under half, and the remainder has no known explanation. V and J calls and clone size are as listed in that table; D and trimming were resolved from the DNA. The sample contains around 400,000 clones, 70% to 90% of them found a single time. Of the sample, under 11% is held by the ten largest clones.

In Seattle, one collaborating source enrolled patients while the infection was active and tracked those patients longitudinally over the course of disease. Collaborating institutions collected whole blood in K2EDTA tubes following their own protocols. For TCRbeta analysis, collaborator samples were shipped as frozen whole blood, as isolated PBMCs, or as DNA extracted from either sample type. As for this clone: Its specific antigen is unknown. The input lacks base qualities; no much larger clone sits a single base away.

Based on the germline V gene, the CDR1 and CDR2 sequences are SGHAT and FQNNGV. The cysteine opens and the phenylalanine closes a CDR3 of 15 amino acids. The CDR3 DNA has 45 bases and is translated from base 1. V is pruned by 2 bases and J by 6 bases, leaving 8 bases of the junction without a gene match. The chain is assembled from TRBV11-2 and TRBJ2-7, with 9 junctional bases fitting TRBD2. The TCR originated in a woman aged 30 to 39 with COVID-19, enrolled during active disease. Input material: peripheral blood. The CDR3 protein sequence reads: CASSLPAGGPSEQYF. The DNA is TGTGCCAGCAGCTTACCGGCGGGAGGGCCGAGCGAGCAGTACTTC. With the rest looked up from the reference TRBV11-2 and TRBJ2-7 genes rather than sequenced, the full variable domain is EAGVAQSPRYKIIEKRQSVAFWCNPISGHATLYWYQQILGQGPKLLIQFQNNGVVDDSQLPKDRFSAERLKGVDSTLKIQPAKLEDSAVYLCASSLPAGGPSEQYFGPGTRLTVT.